The 7 T cell receptor beta chains listed next were all sequenced from one sample in a study of shared clonotypes between healthy human individuals. The protocol was immunoSEQ multiplex PCR, while the TCRdb copy is restricted to in-frame clones and leaves out a portion. The sample comprises about 980,000 clones, approximately 80% of which are singletons, and over 1.3% rests with the top ten. Source material: memory CD4+ T cells sorted from blood. Subset here: CD45RA-negative fraction. The receptor set was obtained from a man aged 18 to 30 in good health.

The sample holds a few counts of this clone. This chain joins TRBV27 and TRBJ1-6, with D hard to call. The germline V and J ends were trimmed by 4 bases and 14 bases, with 21 bases remaining between them. The CDR3 sequence is 15 residues long. Germline V gene data show CDR1 as MNHEY and CDR2 as SMNVEV (reference sequence). The CDR3, as DNA: TGTGCCAGCAGTTCCCAAAGCGCCCAGGCGAGGACCCTCCACTTT. Residues: CASSSQSAQARTLHF.

Notes on this clone: Additional DNA sequences in this sample encode the identical CDR3. The rearrangement links TRBV30 to TRBJ2-1; D is perhaps TRBD2 (5 bases). V was clipped by 5 bases and J by 3 bases, with 5 bases between them. This CDR3 is 11 amino acids long. Germline V CDR1 and CDR2: GTSNPN, SVGIG (reference sequence). Here the CDR3 reads CAWGGYNEQFF. CDR3 nucleotides: TGTGCCTGGGGAGGCTACAATGAGCAGTTCTTC.

The gene calls are TRBV7-2 and TRBJ1-3; 8 nucleotides match TRBD1. Germline V gives CDR1 SGHTA, CDR2 FQGNSA. The CDR3 has 16 residues. With 4 bases clipped from V and 1 base from J, the junction kept 6 bases outside the gene matches. CDR3 loop: CASSSGQVSSGNTIYF. CDR3 DNA: TGTGCCAGCAGCTCGGGACAGGTCTCATCTGGAAACACCATATATTTT.

J is TRBJ1-1 and V is TRBV19, with D hard to call. The germline CDR1 and CDR2 sequences are LNHDA and SQIVND (reference sequence). The CDR3 extends over 14 amino acids. The V gene lost 6 bases and the J gene lost 3 bases, with 14 bases spanning the gap. CDR3 in amino acids: CASRIILRDTEAFF. The CDR3 region has the DNA TGTGCCAGTAGAATAATACTCAGAGACACTGAAGCTTTCTTT.

The chain employs TRBV6-5 and TRBJ1-6, with 10 bases fitting TRBD1. From germline, CDR1 is MNHEY and CDR2 SVGAGI. Trimming took 8 bases from V and 9 from J; bases not matched to a gene: 7. This CDR3 has 14 amino acids. The CDR3 here is CASCRDRGLSPLHF. DNA for the CDR3: TGTGCCAGCTGCCGGGACAGGGGCCTTTCACCCCTCCACTTT.

The chain combines TRBV7-6 with TRBJ1-6; a possible D gene is TRBD1 (6 bases). CDR3 size: 18 residues. From germline, CDR1 is SGHVS and CDR2 FNYEAQ. Trimming left V 1 base short and J 2 bases short, with 15 bases between. The CDR3 sequence: CASSLVQGGETYNSPLHF. In DNA, the CDR3 is TGTGCCAGCAGCTTAGTACAGGGAGGGGAGACCTATAATTCACCCCTCCACTTT.

This clone has just a few counts. The V gene is TRBV4-2, the J gene TRBJ1-2; D gene ambiguous. The length of the CDR3 is 12 residues. Trimming stripped 0 bases from V and 6 bases from J, with 5 bases between. In germline, CDR1 is LGHNA, CDR2 YNFKEQ. CDR3 sequence reads: CASSQDRNGYTF. In DNA, the CDR3 is TGTGCCAGCAGCCAAGATAGGAATGGCTACACCTTC.